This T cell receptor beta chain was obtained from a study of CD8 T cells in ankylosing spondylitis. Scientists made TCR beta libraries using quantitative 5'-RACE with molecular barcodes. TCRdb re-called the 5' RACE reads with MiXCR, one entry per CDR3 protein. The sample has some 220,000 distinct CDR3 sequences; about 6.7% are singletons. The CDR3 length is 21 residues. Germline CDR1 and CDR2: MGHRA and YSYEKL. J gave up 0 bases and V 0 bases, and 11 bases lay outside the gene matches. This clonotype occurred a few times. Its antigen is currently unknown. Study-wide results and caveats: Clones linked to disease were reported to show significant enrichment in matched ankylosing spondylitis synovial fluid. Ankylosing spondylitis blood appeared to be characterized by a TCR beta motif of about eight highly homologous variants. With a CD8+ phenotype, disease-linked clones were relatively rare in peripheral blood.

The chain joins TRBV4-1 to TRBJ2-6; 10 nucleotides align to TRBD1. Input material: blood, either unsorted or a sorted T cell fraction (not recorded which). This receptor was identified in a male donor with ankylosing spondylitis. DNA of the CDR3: TGCGCCAGCAGCCAAGATGAGGGACAGGGGTATACCCTCTCTGGGGCCAACGTCCTGACTTTC. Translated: CASSQDEGQGYTLSGANVLTF.